The present entry profiles one T cell receptor beta chain with its context. Only in-frame clones appear in the TCRdb table, and some are missing; sequencing was by immunoSEQ multiplex PCR. This table has about 180,000 clones, 86% appearing once. CDR3 length equals 13 residues. The data were taken from a study of blood T cell repertoires in COVID-19. The J gene is TRBJ2-7, the V gene TRBV21-1; TRBD2 was called by the table and not checked on the DNA. TRBV21-1 is annotated as a pseudogene. This sequence originates from a woman in her 30s who had recovered from COVID-19. Sequenced material: PBMCs or T cells enriched from blood (not recorded which). CDR3 in DNA: TGTGCCAGCAGCAACCGTCCCTCCTACGAGCAGTACTTC. This sequence encodes CASSNRPSYEQYF.